This is a list of T cell receptor beta chains from one sample in a study of patients and donors after allogeneic stem cell transplantation. TCRdb re-analysed the RT-PCR reads in MiXCR, keeping a single row per CDR3 protein. The sample lists 800,000 to 1,000,000 distinct CDR3 sequences, roughly 18% occurring once. The specimen was blood, either unsorted or a sorted T cell fraction (not recorded which). These receptors were obtained from a human donor who was either an allogeneic HSCT recipient or a stem cell or donor lymphocyte infusion donor (not recorded which). It is not recorded whose cells these are; they may come from a transplant donor. Each CDR3 is given with its conserved first and last residue. A D gene is named only where the DNA matches it firmly. Size is omitted from some rows. Given values are once, few, many or a class for expanded clones.

cdr3_length	j_call	clone_size	v_call	d_call	cdr3_nt	cdr3_aa
13	TRBJ2-5	few	TRBV20-1	.	TGCAGTGCTAGAGGGGAAAGCCAAGAGACCCAGTACTTC	CSARGESQETQYF
15	TRBJ2-1	few	TRBV29-1	TRBD2	TGCAGCGTTGTCGGTAGCGGGAGTAAGTGGAATGAGCAGTTCTTC	CSVVGSGSKWNEQFF
14	TRBJ1-2	few	TRBV9	.	TGTGCCAGCAGCGTAAACCGGGACGGAGGCGGCTACACCTTC	CASSVNRDGGGYTF
16	TRBJ2-3	.	TRBV4-2	TRBD2	TGTGCCAGCAGCCAAGTTCAGAACGGGGGGGCTAATACGCAGTATTTT	CASSQVQNGGANTQYF
13	TRBJ2-1	few	TRBV20-1	.	TGCAGTGCTAGACCTCGGGAGTTCAATGAGCAGTTCTTC	CSARPREFNEQFF
13	TRBJ2-4	.	TRBV6-2/TRBV6-3	.	TGTGCCAGCTTAGGCAGGGAGAAAAACATTCAGTACTTC	CASLGREKNIQYF
12	TRBJ2-1	few	TRBV5-1	.	TGCGCCAGCGGGTACTCCTACAATGAGCAGTTCTTC	CASGYSYNEQFF
14	TRBJ2-1	.	TRBV2	TRBD2	TGTGCCAGCAGCCTCGGGACTAGCCCCAGAGAGCAGTTCTTC	CASSLGTSPREQFF
15	TRBJ2-1	many	TRBV12-3/TRBV12-4	.	TGTGCCAGCCTGCCCGGGACACCGATTTACAATGAGCAGTTCTTC	CASLPGTPIYNEQFF
12	TRBJ2-1	few	TRBV12-3/TRBV12-4	TRBD2	TGTGCCAGCAGTGGACTAGCGGGAGAGCAGTTCTTC	CASSGLAGEQFF
13	TRBJ2-7	.	TRBV5-4	.	TGTGCCAGCAGCTTAACTAGAAACTACGAGCAGTACTTC	CASSLTRNYEQYF
16	TRBJ1-3	.	TRBV20-1	.	TGCAGTGCTAGAGACAACAGACAGGCAGCTGGAAACACCATATATTTT	CSARDNRQAAGNTIYF
15	TRBJ2-5	few	TRBV7-3	TRBD2	TGTGCCAGCAGCTTTAGCGGGAGGGCCTGGGAGACCCAGTACTTC	CASSFSGRAWETQYF
17	TRBJ2-2	few	TRBV24-1	.	TGTGCCACCAGTGATTTGCTCGCCGGAACGAACACCGGGGAGCTGTTTTTT	CATSDLLAGTNTGELFF
15	TRBJ2-1	many	TRBV10-3	TRBD2	TGTGCCACTACGGCTTCGAGCGGGAGAGGCAATGAGCAGTTCTTC	CATTASSGRGNEQFF
16	TRBJ2-3	.	TRBV24-1	.	TGTGCCACCAGTCCCCCAGCTAGCGACAGCACAGATACGCAGTATTTT	CATSPPASDSTDTQYF
13	TRBJ2-7	many	TRBV4-3	.	TGCGCCAGCAGCCAAGATATTCCCTACGAGCAGTACTTC	CASSQDIPYEQYF
14	TRBJ2-1	.	TRBV9	.	TGTGCCAGCAGCGTAGGGGTCCCCGCCCACGAGCAGTTCTTC	CASSVGVPAHEQFF
14	TRBJ2-5	.	TRBV5-1	.	TGCGCCAGCAGCTTGGAACTGGTCGCTGAGACCCAGTACTTC	CASSLELVAETQYF
12	TRBJ1-1	few	TRBV7-9	.	TGTGCCAGCAGCTTAGATGGGGTCCTCAGTTTCTTT	CASSLDGVLSFF
10	TRBJ1-2	few	TRBV20-1	.	TGCAGTGGGAGTGGCTATGGCTACACCTTC	CSGSGYGYTF
17	TRBJ2-1	few	TRBV15	.	TGTGCCACCAGCAGAGATCTACGGCAGGCCACCTACAATGAGCAGTTCTTC	CATSRDLRQATYNEQFF